Below, 6 T cell receptor beta chains from the same sample are listed, as sequenced in a study of T cell responses to AZD1222 COVID-19 vaccine. Libraries were prepared by immunoSEQ multiplex PCR; TCRdb keeps only in-frame clonotypes and omits some of them. This sample has around 150,000 clones; around 92% occur once, and the top ten carry 1.3%. The material was peripheral blood, obtained on day 0 of AZD1222 vaccination. The receptors shown here come from an adult in good health.

The chain has TRBV4-1 and TRBJ2-4; 7 bases align to TRBD2. J was trimmed by 6 bases and V by 1 base; bases with no gene match: 6. Per the germline V gene, CDR1 is MGHRA and CDR2 is YSYEKL. CDR3 length: 15 amino acids. CDR3: CASSQVAGGGNIQYF. CDR3 bases: TGCGCCAGCAGCCAAGTAGCGGGCGGGGGAAACATTCAGTACTTC.

The chain has TRBV19 and TRBJ2-6; the D gene is possibly TRBD2 (5 bases). V was shortened by 3 bases and J by 1 base, with 10 bases between the two germline ends. The CDR3 contains 16 residues. CDR1 is LNHDA, CDR2 SQIVND, per germline (reference sequence). CDR3 in amino acids: CASSIFGESGANVLTF. The CDR3 nucleotides are TGTGCCAGTAGTATCTTTGGGGAGTCTGGGGCCAACGTCCTGACTTTC.

A single count supports this clone. The gene calls are TRBV11-2 and TRBJ2-4, with D unresolved. The V end lost 0 bases, the J end lost 3 bases, and 15 bases lay between the germline ends. CDR3 size: 17 residues. Germline V gene sequence: CDR1 SGHAT, CDR2 FQNNGV. The CDR3 reads CASSLDHVRLDKNIQYF. The CDR3 DNA sequence: TGTGCCAGCAGCTTAGATCACGTCCGCTTAGACAAAAACATTCAGTACTTC.

This clone came up a few times. The rearrangement uses TRBV5-8 and TRBJ1-6; D is possibly TRBD1 (5 bases). The CDR3 has 16 amino acids. The germline V and J ends were trimmed by 2 bases and 11 bases, with 20 bases remaining between them. Germline values: CDR1 SGHTS, CDR2 YDEGEE. CDR3 residues: CASSLLMTELWTPLHF. CDR3 in DNA: TGTGCCAGCAGCTTACTAATGACAGAGCTTTGGACACCCCTCCACTTT.

The rearrangement links TRBV7-9 to TRBJ2-5, with D possibly being TRBD1 (5 bases). The CDR3 contains 14 residues. Germline values: CDR1 SEHNR, CDR2 FQNEAQ (reference sequence). Trimming took 5 bases from V and 1 from J, leaving 11 bases between them. CDR3 coding DNA: TGTGCCAGCAGCACCCGACAGATCCAAGAGACCCAGTACTTC. Residues: CASSTRQIQETQYF.

The V call is TRBV28, the J call TRBJ2-7, with 12 bases identical to TRBD2. The CDR3 runs to 17 residues. Germline CDR1 MDHEN, CDR2 SYDVKM. The V and J ends lost 2 bases and 5 bases, in that order; junction bases with no gene match: 10. The CDR3 DNA reads as TGTGCCAGCAGTTTACCCCCTCTAGCGGGAGGGTTTGACGAGCAGTACTTC. Amino acids: CASSLPPLAGGFDEQYF. The full variable domain, rest sourced from reference TRBV28 and TRBJ2-7, is DVKVTQSSRYLVKRTGEKVFLECVQDMDHENMFWYRQDPGLGLRLIYFSYDVKMKEKGDIPEGYSVSREKKERFSLILESASTNQTSMYLCASSLPPLAGGFDEQYFGPGTRLTVT.